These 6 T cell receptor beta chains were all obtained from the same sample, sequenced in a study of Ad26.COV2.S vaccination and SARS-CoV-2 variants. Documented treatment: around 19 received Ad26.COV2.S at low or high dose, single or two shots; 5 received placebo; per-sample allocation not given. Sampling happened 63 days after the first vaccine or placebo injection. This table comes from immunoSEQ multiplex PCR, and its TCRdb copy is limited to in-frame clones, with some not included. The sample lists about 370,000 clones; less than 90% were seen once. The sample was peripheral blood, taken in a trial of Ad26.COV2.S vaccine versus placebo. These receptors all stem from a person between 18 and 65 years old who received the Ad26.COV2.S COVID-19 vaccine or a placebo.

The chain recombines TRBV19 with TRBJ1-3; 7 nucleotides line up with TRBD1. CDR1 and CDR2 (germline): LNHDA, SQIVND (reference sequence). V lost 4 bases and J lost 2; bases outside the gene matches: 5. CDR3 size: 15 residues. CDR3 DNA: TGTGCCAGTAGTAACCGGACAGGAGCTGGAAACACCATATATTTT. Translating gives CASSNRTGAGNTIYF.

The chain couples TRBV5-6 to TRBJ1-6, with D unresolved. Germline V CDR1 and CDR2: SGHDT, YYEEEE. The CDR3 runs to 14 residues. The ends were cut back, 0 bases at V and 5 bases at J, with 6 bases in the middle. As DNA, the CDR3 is TGTGCCAGCAGCTTGGTACAGCATAATTCACCCCTCCACTTT. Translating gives CASSLVQHNSPLHF.

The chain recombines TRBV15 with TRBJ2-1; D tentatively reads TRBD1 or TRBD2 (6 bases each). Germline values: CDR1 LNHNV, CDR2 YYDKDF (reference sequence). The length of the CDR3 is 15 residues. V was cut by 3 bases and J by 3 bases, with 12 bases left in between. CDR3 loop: CATSSGGQHYNEQFF. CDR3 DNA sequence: TGTGCCACCAGCAGTGGGGGGCAGCACTACAATGAGCAGTTCTTC. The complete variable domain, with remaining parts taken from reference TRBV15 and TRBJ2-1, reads DAMVIQNPRYQVTQFGKPVTLSCSQTLNHNVMYWYQQKSSQAPKLLFHYYDKDFNNEADTPDNFQSRRPNTSFCFLDIRSPGLGDTAMYLCATSSGGQHYNEQFFGPGTRLTVL.

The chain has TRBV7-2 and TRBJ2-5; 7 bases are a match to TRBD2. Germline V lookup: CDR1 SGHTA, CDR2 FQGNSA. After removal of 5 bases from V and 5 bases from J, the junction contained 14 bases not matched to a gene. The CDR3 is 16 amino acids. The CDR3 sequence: CASSQESRGVRETQYF. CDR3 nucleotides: TGTGCCAGCAGCCAGGAATCCCGGGGGGTCCGGGAGACCCAGTACTTC.

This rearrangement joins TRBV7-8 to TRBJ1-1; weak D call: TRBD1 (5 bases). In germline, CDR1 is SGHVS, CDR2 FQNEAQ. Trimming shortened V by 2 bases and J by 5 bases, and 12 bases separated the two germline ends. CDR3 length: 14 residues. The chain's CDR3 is CASSLRQGGTEAFF. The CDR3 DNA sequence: TGTGCCAGCAGCTTACGCCAGGGAGGGACTGAAGCTTTCTTT.

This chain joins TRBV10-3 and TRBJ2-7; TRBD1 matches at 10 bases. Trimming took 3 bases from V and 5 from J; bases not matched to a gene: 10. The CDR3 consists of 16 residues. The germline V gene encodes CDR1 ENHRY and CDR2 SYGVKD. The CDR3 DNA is TGTGCCATCAGTGAAAGGGGGGACAGGGGAAGCCACGAGCAGTACTTC. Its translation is CAISERGDRGSHEQYF.